This T cell receptor beta chain was sequenced for a study of cytomegalovirus exposure and HLA in healthy donors. The V end lost 2 bases, the J end lost 1 base, and 12 bases lay between the germline ends. CDR1 and CDR2 from the germline V gene are SGHRS and YFSETQ. The CDR3 length is 15 residues. Amplification used 60 Vbeta primers and 13 Jbeta primers. Libraries were prepared by immunoSEQ multiplex PCR; TCRdb keeps only in-frame clonotypes and omits some of them. Here the sample spans about 210,000 clones, 65% to 85% being singletons. This receptor was taken from a man aged 35-49 years in good health and CMV-seropositive. V is TRBV5-1 and J is TRBJ2-5; possible D gene TRBD2, 6 bases. The specimen was PBMCs. This CDR3 reads CASSLTSSPQETQYF. The CDR3, as DNA: TGCGCCAGCAGCTTAACTAGCTCCCCCCAAGAGACCCAGTACTTC.